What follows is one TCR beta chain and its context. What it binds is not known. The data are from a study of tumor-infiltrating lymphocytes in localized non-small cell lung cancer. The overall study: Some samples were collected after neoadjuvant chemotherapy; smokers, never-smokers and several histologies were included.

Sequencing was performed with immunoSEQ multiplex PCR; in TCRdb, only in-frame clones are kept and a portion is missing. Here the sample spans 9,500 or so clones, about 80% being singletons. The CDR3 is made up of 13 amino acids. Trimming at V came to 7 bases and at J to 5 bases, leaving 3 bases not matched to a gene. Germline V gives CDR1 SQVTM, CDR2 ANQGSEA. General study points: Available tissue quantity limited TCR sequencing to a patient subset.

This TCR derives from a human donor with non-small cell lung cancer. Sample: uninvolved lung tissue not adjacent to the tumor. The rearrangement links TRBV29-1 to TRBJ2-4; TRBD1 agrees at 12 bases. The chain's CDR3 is CSARDRGQNIQYF. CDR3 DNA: TGCAGCGCCCGGGACAGGGGGCAAAACATTCAGTACTTC.